This T cell receptor beta chain was recorded in a study of blood T cell repertoires in COVID-19. Overall study context: Samples taken during acute and convalescent COVID-19 were collected in the United States, Italy and Spain.

During active infection, Seattle patients enrolled and were then monitored through disease. The CDR3 length is 14 residues. Germline CDR1 reads MGHRA; CDR2 reads YSYEKL. V was shortened by 0 bases and J by 8 bases, with 11 bases between the two germline ends. Clones were read by immunoSEQ multiplex PCR, and TCRdb kept only the in-frame ones, dropping some. The data show some 120,000 clones, about four fifths seen once. The chain is built from TRBV4-1 and TRBJ2-1; possibly TRBD1 for D (5 bases). The clonotype originates from a man aged 25 to 40 with COVID-19, enrolled during active disease. The sample was peripheral blood. The CDR3 sequence: CASSQERTGDEQFF. As DNA, the CDR3 is TGCGCCAGCAGCCAAGAGAGAACAGGCGATGAGCAGTTCTTC.